Each of the 6 T cell receptor beta chains below was sequenced from the same sample in a study of cytomegalovirus exposure and HLA in healthy donors. Primers included in the PCR were 60 Vbeta and 13 Jbeta primers. Sequenced by immunoSEQ multiplex PCR; TCRdb stores in-frame clones only, minus some. This table holds about 150,000 clones, about 70% found once. Sample: PBMCs. The receptors were sampled from a woman aged 55-70 years in good health and CMV-seropositive.

This clone showed up just a few times. This chain uses TRBV6-1 with TRBJ2-7, with 8 bases fitting TRBD2. This CDR3 comprises 13 residues. The trim removed 8 bases at V and 0 bases at J, leaving 3 bases unmatched. Germline lookup yields CDR1 MNHNS and CDR2 SASEGT. In DNA form, the CDR3 reads TGTGCCAGCCCCGGGGGGGTCTCCTACGAGCAGTACTTC. Translated, it gives CASPGGVSYEQYF.

V and J are TRBV7-2 and TRBJ1-1; D might be TRBD1 (6 bases). The CDR3 covers 16 residues. Germline loops: CDR1 SGHTA, CDR2 FQGNSA. The V and J ends lost 4 bases and 1 base respectively, with 16 bases between them. The CDR3 region is CASSSSLGTPNTEAFF. CDR3 nucleotides: TGTGCCAGCAGCTCCTCTCTCGGGACACCGAACACTGAAGCTTTCTTT.

J is TRBJ1-2 and V is TRBV25-1; D gene ambiguous. V gave up 2 bases and J gave up 8 bases, with 12 bases separating them. The CDR3 has 13 amino acids. Germline V gene lookup returns CDR1 MGHDK and CDR2 SYGVNS. CDR3 nucleotide sequence: TGTGCCAGCAGTGAACGAGTGGGAGGAGGCTACACCTTC. This sequence encodes CASSERVGGGYTF.

This clone was found once. The gene calls are TRBV25-1 and TRBJ1-4, with D possibly being TRBD1 (6 bases). CDR1 is MGHDK and CDR2 is SYGVNS in the germline V gene. V lost 6 bases and J 8 bases, leaving 19 bases between the germline ends. The CDR3 is 15 residues long. This CDR3 reads CASRPTGNRREKLFF. In DNA, the CDR3 is TGTGCCAGCAGGCCAACAGGGAATCGGCGCGAAAAACTGTTTTTT. Supplemented by reference TRBV25-1 and TRBJ1-4, the full variable domain reads EADIYQTPRYLVIGTGKKITLECSQTMGHDKMYWYQQDPGMELHLIHYSYGVNSTEKGDLSSESTVSRIRTEHFPLTLESARPSHTSQYLCASRPTGNRREKLFFGSGTQLSVL.

This CDR3 is CASSLGASGEPYEQYF. CDR3 DNA sequence: TGTGCCAGCAGCTTAGGGGCTAGCGGGGAACCCTACGAGCAGTACTTC. The V gene is TRBV7-3, the J gene TRBJ2-7, with 9 positions matching TRBD2. From germline, CDR1 is SGHTA and CDR2 FQGTGA. This CDR3 has 16 residues. Trimming at V came to 2 bases and at J to 2 bases, leaving 7 bases not matched to a gene.

This rearrangement joins TRBV5-6 to TRBJ1-5; D is possibly TRBD1 (6 bases). The germline V gene has CDR1 SGHDT and CDR2 YYEEEE. The CDR3 extends over 14 amino acids. Between the trimmed V and J ends, which lost 2 bases and 3 bases, there was a span of 9 bases. CDR3 nucleotide sequence: TGTGCCAGCAGCTTACAGGGCTACAATCAGCCCCAGCATTTT. Its translation is CASSLQGYNQPQHF.